The 21 T cell receptor beta chains below were found in one sample sequenced in a study of blood T cells in healthy people across ages. Alongside a J-beta primer mix, a sample-barcoded 5' primer served in a second PCR lasting roughly 7 to 11 cycles. TCRdb ran MiXCR on the 5' RACE reads and lists one entry per CDR3 protein. In the table there are 1.5 million to 2 million distinct CDR3 sequences, roughly 32% of which are singletons. The sample consisted of blood. These receptors were obtained from a woman in her thirties in good health.

This chain links TRBV20-1 with TRBJ2-7, with TRBD1 matching 8 bases. The germline CDR1 and CDR2 sequences are DFQATT and SNEGSKA (reference sequence). The CDR3 is made up of 14 amino acids. The ends lost 7 bases at V and 0 bases at J; junction bases unmatched: 8. CDR3 protein: CSELGQGPSYEQYF. CDR3 DNA: TGCAGTGAGCTCGGACAGGGACCCTCCTACGAGCAGTACTTC.

This clonotype was seen many times. The rearrangement uses TRBV20-1 and TRBJ2-7; a possible D gene is TRBD1 (6 bases). With 6 bases removed from V and 2 bases from J, the gap between germline ends came to 20 bases. The CDR3 contains 15 residues. CDR1 is DFQATT and CDR2 is SNEGSKA in the germline V gene (reference sequence). The CDR3: CSADTGFTYPYEQYF. CDR3 nucleotide sequence: TGCAGTGCCGATACAGGGTTTACCTATCCCTACGAGCAGTACTTC.

This clonotype was seen only a few times. This chain connects TRBV27 to TRBJ2-5, with 13 bases lining up with TRBD2. Germline values: CDR1 MNHEY, CDR2 SMNVEV (reference sequence). V shed 5 bases and J 2 bases; nucleotides not matched to a gene: 14. The CDR3 totals 19 residues. CDR3: CASSPKGVGLAGLQETQYF. CDR3 nucleotide sequence: TGTGCCAGCAGTCCGAAAGGGGTGGGACTAGCGGGGCTACAAGAGACCCAGTACTTC.

The CDR3 coding sequence is TGTGCCAGCAGTGAGTACTTGAACAATGAGCAGTTCTTC. Translated, it gives CASSEYLNNEQFF. The rearrangement joins TRBV2 to TRBJ2-1, with D uncertain. V shed 3 bases and J shed 5 bases, with 8 bases lying between them. CDR3 size: 13 residues. Looked up from germline, CDR1 is SNHLY and CDR2 is FYNNEI.

This clonotype turned up a few times. The chain employs TRBV29-1 and TRBJ2-2; 11 bases align to TRBD1. Looked up from germline, CDR1 is SQVTM and CDR2 is ANQGSEA. There are 16 residues in the CDR3. V lost 7 bases, J lost 3 bases, and 10 bases stayed unmatched. The DNA of the CDR3 is TGCAGCGCTCGCTATGGACAGGGGGCTCACACCGGGGAGCTGTTTTTT. It encodes CSARYGQGAHTGELFF.

The chain combines TRBV28 with TRBJ1-6; D might be TRBD1 (5 bases). This CDR3 contains 17 residues. V shed 1 base and J shed 7 bases, with 17 bases lying between them. Germline assignment: CDR1 MDHEN and CDR2 SYDVKM. The CDR3 sequence: CASSLYLGGSDNSPLHF. The CDR3, as DNA: TGTGCCAGCAGTTTATACCTCGGGGGGAGTGACAATTCACCCCTCCACTTT. Based on the CDR3 plus reference TRBV28 and TRBJ1-6, the full variable domain is DVKVTQSSRYLVKRTGEKVFLECVQDMDHENMFWYRQDPGLGLRLIYFSYDVKMKEKGDIPEGYSVSREKKERFSLILESASTNQTSMYLCASSLYLGGSDNSPLHFGNGTRLTVT.

The chain carries TRBV5-1 and TRBJ2-1; D is tentatively TRBD1 or TRBD2 (5 bases each). The CDR3 covers 16 residues. Germline loops: CDR1 SGHRS, CDR2 YFSETQ. Trimming removed 5 bases from V and 7 bases from J, with 22 bases in between. CDR3 DNA: TGCGCCAGCAGAAGGGACCGGGACCCCTTAAAGAATGAGCAGTTCTTC. Its translation is CASRRDRDPLKNEQFF.

This rearrangement joins TRBV5-4 to TRBJ2-7; maybe TRBD2 (6 bases). Trimming stripped 2 bases from V and 2 bases from J, with 14 bases between. The CDR3 is made up of 15 amino acids. CDR1 and CDR2 (germline): SGHNT, YYREEE (reference sequence). This chain's CDR3 is CASSFGSGKAYEQYF. CDR3 DNA: TGTGCCAGCAGCTTCGGTAGCGGCAAGGCCTACGAGCAGTACTTC.

This clonotype was seen only a few times. The chain combines TRBV5-1 with TRBJ1-3; D is uncertain. The CDR3 runs to 15 residues. Looked up from germline, CDR1 is SGHRS and CDR2 is YFSETQ. The V end was cut by 0 bases, the J end by 0 bases, with 7 bases between. CDR3 bases: TGCGCCAGCAGCTTGGAGAGCGGCTCTGGAAACACCATATATTTT. As protein: CASSLESGSGNTIYF.

This clonotype was found many times. The V call is TRBV5-1, the J call TRBJ2-1, with a possible D match to TRBD1 (6 bases). Germline assignment: CDR1 SGHRS and CDR2 YFSETQ. The CDR3 extends over 15 amino acids. Trimming removed 1 base at V and 5 bases at J, with 13 bases between. The CDR3 loop is CASSLTGLLNNEQFF. CDR3 in DNA: TGCGCCAGCAGCTTGACAGGGCTCCTCAACAATGAGCAGTTCTTC.

This clonotype was seen more than once but under ten times. J is TRBJ2-3 and V is TRBV7-2; D remains unclear. Germline CDR1 and CDR2: SGHTA and FQGNSA. V lost 1 base and J lost 1, with 9 bases in between. CDR3 length: 15 amino acids. The CDR3: CASSLGPDGTDTQYF. As DNA, the CDR3 is TGTGCCAGCAGCTTAGGGCCGGACGGCACAGATACGCAGTATTTT.

The V gene is TRBV4-1, the J gene TRBJ2-7; D ambiguous. Per germline, CDR1 MGHRA and CDR2 YSYEKL. Deletions cut 4 bases from V and 5 bases from J, with 18 bases between. The CDR3 covers 15 residues. CDR3 sequence: CASSRLLLGHNEQYF. For the CDR3, the DNA is TGCGCCAGCAGCCGATTGCTCCTTGGGCATAACGAGCAGTACTTC.

This clonotype was seen many times. The rearrangement uses TRBV4-2 and TRBJ2-1; TRBD2 aligns across 14 bases. The V and J ends lost 5 bases and 3 bases, in that order; junction bases with no gene match: 18. CDR1 is LGHNA and CDR2 is YNFKEQ in the germline V gene. The CDR3 is 21 residues long. CDR3 loop: CASSNSQGLAGGTVFYNEQFF. The CDR3 DNA follows: TGTGCCAGCAGCAACTCCCAAGGACTAGCGGGGGGTACTGTCTTCTACAATGAGCAGTTCTTC.

The chain joins TRBV15 to TRBJ2-6, with no clear D. Germline lookup yields CDR1 LNHNV and CDR2 YYDKDF (reference sequence). Trimming shortened V by 4 bases and J by 0 bases, and 16 bases separated the two germline ends. The CDR3 consists of 18 residues. The DNA of the CDR3 is TGTGCCACCAGCACCCCCGCAACACGTCTCTCTGGGGCCAACGTCCTGACTTTC. Its translation: CATSTPATRLSGANVLTF.

The gene calls are TRBV9 and TRBJ2-1; TRBD2 matches 8 bases. The length of the CDR3 is 13 residues. Germline V gene lookup returns CDR1 SGDLS and CDR2 YYNGEE. The J segment lost 9 bases and the V segment lost 3 bases, leaving 5 bases of the junction unmatched. This CDR3 is CASSASSGVEQFF. The CDR3 coding sequence is TGTGCCAGCAGCGCCAGTAGCGGGGTTGAGCAGTTCTTC.

This clonotype showed up just a few times. This chain joins TRBV7-9 and TRBJ2-1, with 8 bases identical to TRBD1. J gave up 8 bases and V 5 bases, and 17 bases lay outside the gene matches. The V gene's germline CDR1 is SEHNR and CDR2 FQNEAQ (reference sequence). There are 17 residues in the CDR3. The CDR3 DNA is TGTGCCAGCAGCCCACCACCCCCAGGGGGCCCGATCGATGAGCAGTTCTTC. This sequence encodes CASSPPPPGGPIDEQFF.

This clonotype was detected a few times. This sequence joins TRBV20-1 and TRBJ2-7; TRBD2 matches 9 bases. Germline V CDR1 and CDR2: DFQATT, SNEGSKA (reference sequence). The CDR3 runs to 15 residues. V shed 3 bases and J 2 bases; nucleotides not matched to a gene: 8. The CDR3 coding sequence is TGCAGTGCTAGCCAATCTAGCGGGGATCCCTACGAGCAGTACTTC. Translated: CSASQSSGDPYEQYF.

The chain joins TRBV20-1 to TRBJ1-2, with a weak D call TRBD1 (5 bases). V lost 0 bases and J 8 bases, leaving 25 bases between the germline ends. Germline loops: CDR1 DFQATT, CDR2 SNEGSKA (reference sequence). The CDR3 consists of 17 residues. The CDR3 coding sequence is TGCAGTGCTAGAGACGCTACAGGAGGCGAGGGTCGACGGGGCTACACCTTC. Residues: CSARDATGGEGRRGYTF.

Of note for this clonotype: A junction end diverges from the germline sequence, so it may reflect a read error. This chain connects TRBV11-2 to TRBJ2-1; 7 nucleotides agree with TRBD2. The CDR3 is 15 residues long. Germline V gene sequence: CDR1 SGHAT, CDR2 FQNNGV. CDR3 coding DNA: TGTGCCGGCAGCCTAATCGGGGGAGGGTTTCATGAGCAGTTCTTC. It specifies CAGSLIGGGFHEQFF.

The rearrangement links TRBV6-4 to TRBJ2-3; TRBD1 agrees at 9 bases. V lost 9 bases and J lost 7; bases outside the gene matches: 11. Germline assignment: CDR1 MRHNA and CDR2 SNTAGT. The CDR3 is made up of 14 amino acids. CDR3: CASGDGTGTNTQYF. For the CDR3, the DNA is TGTGCCAGTGGGGACGGGACAGGGACAAATACGCAGTATTTT.

This sequence joins TRBV20-1 and TRBJ2-7; no reliable D call. The CDR3 contains 12 residues. Germline lookup yields CDR1 DFQATT and CDR2 SNEGSKA (reference sequence). V lost 1 base and J lost 3, with 7 bases in between. CDR3 DNA sequence: TGCAGTGCTAGAGGCACCTTCTACGAGCAGTACTTC. Protein: CSARGTFYEQYF.